Sequencing of this T cell receptor beta chain was carried out in a study of T cell responses to AZD1222 COVID-19 vaccine. V was clipped by 9 bases and J by 5 bases, with 17 bases between them. This CDR3 region has 14 residues. Germline loops: CDR1 MNHNY, CDR2 SVGAGI (reference sequence). Clones were sequenced by immunoSEQ multiplex PCR, and TCRdb holds only the in-frame ones, with some missing. Altogether roughly 110,000 clones are present, approximately 89% being singletons, with the ten largest covering 5.5% to 7.5%. This TCR derives from an adult who received the AZD1222 COVID-19 vaccine. This specimen was peripheral blood, taken 28 days after the second AZD1222 dose. The genes are TRBV6-6 and TRBJ2-1; possibly TRBD1 or TRBD2 for D (5 bases each). DNA of the CDR3: TGTGCCAGTTCCTACAGGAGGTCCGACAATGAGCAGTTCTTC. Translated, it gives CASSYRRSDNEQFF.